One sample yielded the 7 T cell receptor beta chains listed below, sequenced in a study of early stage breast cancer tumors. Clones were read by immunoSEQ multiplex PCR, and TCRdb kept only the in-frame ones, dropping some. Of over 20,000 clones listed, roughly 67% were seen once; the top ten hold about a tenth. Material: breast tumor tissue. The receptors derive from a person aged 60 to 70 with breast cancer.

This clone was observed many times. The rearrangement joins TRBV4-1 to TRBJ1-2, with 7 bases lining up with TRBD1. From germline, CDR1 is MGHRA and CDR2 YSYEKL. The CDR3 is 14 amino acids. Trimming removed 1 base from V and 2 bases from J; junction bases left unmatched: 1. The CDR3 region is CASSQGGQNYGYTF. The CDR3 coding sequence is TGCGCCAGCAGCCAAGGGGGACAGAACTATGGCTACACCTTC.

V usage is TRBV30 and J usage is TRBJ2-3; 10 nucleotides align to TRBD2. This CDR3 contains 15 residues. V lost 4 bases, J lost 6 bases, and 10 bases stayed unmatched. Germline CDR1 reads GTSNPN; CDR2 reads SVGIG (reference sequence). CDR3 residues: CAWTRAGGNSDTQYF. CDR3 nucleotide sequence: TGTGCCTGGACCCGAGCGGGAGGGAATTCGGATACGCAGTATTTT.

This clone was found once. V usage is TRBV29-1 and J usage is TRBJ2-3; 9 bases are a match to TRBD2. J gave up 4 bases and V 4 bases, and 18 bases lay outside the gene matches. CDR3 length equals 18 residues. In germline, CDR1 is SQVTM, CDR2 ANQGSEA. As DNA, the CDR3 is TGCAGCGTTGGGCTCCGGGTGTCGAGCGGGAGGCGGGCAGATACGCAGTATTTT. This codes for CSVGLRVSSGRRADTQYF.

This chain uses TRBV30 with TRBJ2-3, with a weak D call TRBD2 (5 bases). V lost 1 base and J lost 10, with 12 bases in between. CDR1 and CDR2 from the germline V gene are GTSNPN and SVGIG (reference sequence). This CDR3 comprises 12 residues. The CDR3 sequence: CAWSAQLEAQYF. The CDR3 nucleotides read TGTGCCTGGAGTGCCCAACTAGAAGCGCAGTATTTT.

The sample holds many counts of this clone. Additional DNA sequences in this sample encode the identical CDR3. The chain has TRBV7-9 and TRBJ2-3, with TRBD1 as a possible D gene (6 bases). Germline CDR1 SEHNR, CDR2 FQNEAQ (reference sequence). V was pared by 4 bases and J by 3 bases, with 14 bases between. This CDR3 is built from 15 residues. CDR3: CASSSPGRGTDTQYF. CDR3 bases: TGTGCCAGCAGCTCCCCCGGTAGGGGGACAGATACGCAGTATTTT.

This clone came up a few times. The gene calls are TRBV5-4 and TRBJ2-3; a weak D match, TRBD1 (6 bases). Looked up from germline, CDR1 is SGHNT and CDR2 is YYREEE (reference sequence). The CDR3 has 15 residues. V lost 0 bases and J 1 base, leaving 9 bases between the germline ends. DNA of the CDR3: TGTGCCAGCAGCTTGGGGGGGCATCGCACAGATACGCAGTATTTT. It translates to CASSLGGHRTDTQYF.

The chain is built from TRBV28 and TRBJ2-3; D might be TRBD2 (6 bases). The germline V gene has CDR1 MDHEN and CDR2 SYDVKM. The CDR3 contains 14 residues. V was clipped by 6 bases and J by 4 bases, with 14 bases between them. The CDR3 DNA sequence: TGTGCCAGCAGGGCGGGAAGAAACCCAGATACGCAGTATTTT. It codes for CASRAGRNPDTQYF.